These 10 T cell receptor beta chains were sequenced from one sample in a study of shared clonotypes between healthy human individuals. The table came from immunoSEQ multiplex PCR; TCRdb's copy has only in-frame clones and leaves some out. Altogether about 680,000 clones are present, less than 85% being singletons, with the ten largest covering approximately 1.7%. The sample comprised memory CD4+ T cells sorted from blood. Described subset: CD45RA-negative fraction. These receptors all stem from a woman in her twenties or thirties in good health.

The chain recombines TRBV15 with TRBJ2-4, with TRBD2 identical over 7 bases. There are 13 residues in the CDR3. Unmatched junction bases numbered 5, after V lost 6 bases and J lost 6 bases. CDR1 and CDR2 (germline): LNHNV, YYDKDF (reference sequence). For the CDR3, the DNA is TGTGCCACCAGAGCGGGACCCATAAACATTCAGTACTTC. It is translated as CATRAGPINIQYF.

V and J are TRBV29-1 and TRBJ1-2; D gene ambiguous. The V end lost 7 bases, the J end lost 8 bases, and 17 bases lay between the germline ends. Looked up from germline, CDR1 is SQVTM and CDR2 is ANQGSEA. CDR3 size: 12 residues. In DNA, the CDR3 is TGCAGCGGAGGTACAGAGGAAGGGGGCTACACCTTC. This gives the protein CSGGTEEGGYTF.

This chain links TRBV27 with TRBJ1-1, with TRBD1 identical over 8 bases. Per germline, CDR1 MNHEY and CDR2 SMNVEV (reference sequence). After removal of 5 bases from V and 4 bases from J, the junction contained 6 bases not matched to a gene. The CDR3 extends over 14 amino acids. The CDR3 reads CASSPRQGSTEAFF. As DNA, the CDR3 is TGTGCCAGCAGTCCCCGACAGGGGAGCACTGAAGCTTTCTTT.

This rearrangement joins TRBV7-8 to TRBJ1-5, with TRBD1 matching 7 bases. Trimming took 2 bases from V and 0 from J; bases not matched to a gene: 1. The CDR3 contains 15 residues. Germline CDR1 is SGHVS and CDR2 is FQNEAQ. As DNA, the CDR3 is TGTGCCAGCAGCTTAACAGGGGATAGCAATCAGCCCCAGCATTTT. Residues: CASSLTGDSNQPQHF.

This clone was picked up many times. This chain connects TRBV4-1 to TRBJ1-6; D ambiguous. This CDR3 contains 19 residues. Trimming cost V 0 bases and J 3 bases, with 18 bases left between them. The V gene's germline CDR1 is MGHRA and CDR2 YSYEKL. The CDR3 sequence is CASSQDLPPPGLYNSPLHF. The CDR3 DNA reads TGCGCCAGCAGCCAAGATCTCCCCCCCCCAGGTCTCTATAATTCACCCCTCCACTTT.

This clone came up many times. The chain uses TRBV5-1 and TRBJ2-1; 13 bases align to TRBD2. CDR3 length: 17 residues. J lost 0 bases, V lost 3 bases, and 3 bases had no gene match. The germline V gene encodes CDR1 SGHRS and CDR2 YFSETQ. The CDR3 is CASSWTSGSPSYNEQFF. CDR3 nucleotide sequence: TGCGCCAGCAGCTGGACTAGCGGGAGTCCCTCCTACAATGAGCAGTTCTTC.

The chain carries TRBV13 and TRBJ1-1; TRBD1 agrees at 9 bases. This CDR3 comprises 17 residues. After removal of 5 bases from V and 2 bases from J, the junction contained 12 bases not matched to a gene. Germline assignment: CDR1 PRHDT and CDR2 FYEKMQ (reference sequence). The CDR3 spells CASSLNRDRAPNTEAFF. The CDR3 nucleotides read TGTGCCAGCAGCCTCAACCGGGACAGGGCGCCCAACACTGAAGCTTTCTTT. Filled out from reference TRBV13 and TRBJ1-1, the complete variable domain reads AAGVIQSPRHLIKEKRETATLKCYPIPRHDTVYWYQQGPGQDPQFLISFYEKMQSDKGSIPDRFSAQQFSDYHSELNMSSLELGDSALYFCASSLNRDRAPNTEAFFGQGTRLTVV.

The genes are TRBV7-9 and TRBJ2-7; tentatively, D is TRBD2 (5 bases). Germline V gene sequence: CDR1 SEHNR, CDR2 FQNEAQ (reference sequence). V was pared by 4 bases and J by 5 bases, with 9 bases between. This CDR3 has 12 residues. The CDR3 reads CASSSVGDEQYF. For the CDR3, the DNA is TGTGCCAGCAGCTCCGTCGGGGACGAGCAGTACTTC.

As for this clone: Other nucleotide sequences in the sample specify the same CDR3. The V call is TRBV2, the J call TRBJ1-2; TRBD1 agrees at 9 bases. With 3 bases clipped from V and 7 bases from J, the junction kept 6 bases outside the gene matches. The CDR3 has 14 residues. CDR1 SNHLY and CDR2 FYNNEI come from the germline V gene. The CDR3 loop is CASSEQGQGRGYTF. The CDR3 region has the DNA TGTGCCAGCAGTGAGCAGGGACAGGGCCGTGGCTACACCTTC.

This clone has at least ten counts. This sequence joins TRBV4-1 and TRBJ2-1, with D perhaps matching TRBD1 or TRBD2 (5 bases each). Germline values: CDR1 MGHRA, CDR2 YSYEKL. The ends were cut back, 4 bases at V and 2 bases at J, with 12 bases in the middle. This CDR3 has 15 residues. The CDR3 bases are TGCGCCAGCAGCCTGGGGTGGGGGACCTACAATGAGCAGTTCTTC. Translated: CASSLGWGTYNEQFF.